The 3 T cell receptor beta chains in this list originate from one sample, sequenced in a study of cytomegalovirus exposure and HLA in healthy donors. Use of 60 Vbeta and 13 Jbeta primers characterized the PCR. Profiling relied on immunoSEQ multiplex PCR, and the TCRdb table lists in-frame clones only, not all of them. This sample has roughly 260,000 clones, with 84% found just once. The specimen sequenced was PBMCs. These receptors originate from a woman in her forties in good health and CMV-seropositive.

The chain couples TRBV27 to TRBJ2-1; 9 bases fit TRBD2. V dropped 5 bases and J dropped 1; count of bases not matched to a gene: 3. This CDR3 has 15 amino acids. CDR1 MNHEY and CDR2 SMNVEV come from the germline V gene (reference sequence). For the CDR3, the DNA is TGTGCCAGCAGTCTGGGACTAGCTTCCTACAATGAGCAGTTCTTC. Its protein is CASSLGLASYNEQFF.

The chain carries TRBV9 and TRBJ2-1, with TRBD1 matching 7 bases. Germline values: CDR1 SGDLS, CDR2 YYNGEE. This CDR3 has 17 residues. V was clipped by 3 bases and J by 9 bases; unmatched bases: 18. In DNA, the CDR3 is TGTGCCAGCAGCGCATTAGGGCACGGGACAGTGCAGACTGAGCAGTTCTTC. Translation gives CASSALGHGTVQTEQFF.

The rearrangement uses TRBV4-2 and TRBJ2-1, with a tentative D call TRBD2 (5 bases). CDR1 and CDR2 (germline): LGHNA, YNFKEQ. V lost 0 bases, J lost 10 bases, and 13 bases lay in between. The CDR3 runs to 14 residues. The CDR3 coding sequence is TGTGCCAGCAGCCAAGAACTAGGGTTTGGGGAGCAGTTCTTC. It specifies CASSQELGFGEQFF.